A single sample gave rise to the 5 T cell receptor beta chains below, sequenced in a study of CD8+ T cells in alopecia areata. It was cDNA, reverse transcribed from extracted RNA, that served as the sequencing template. Measured with immunoSEQ multiplex PCR; TCRdb has only the in-frame clones, and not every one. The profile shows around 190,000 clones, 55% to 70% of them singletons. Treatment in this sample: oral pan-JAK inhibitor, 5-10 mg twice daily. The sample was CD4+ T cells sorted from blood, taken at week 4, from a patient treated with tofacitinib. The receptors were gathered from a human donor with alopecia areata.

To note about this clone: The germline gene is not matched at one end of the junction; a read error may be the cause. Within the sample, other DNA sequences also encode this same CDR3. The chain is built from TRBV2 and TRBJ1-4, with D perhaps TRBD1 (6 bases). From germline, CDR1 is SNHLY and CDR2 FYNNEI. The CDR3 has 14 amino acids. CDR3 sequence (DNA): TGCGCCAGCACCTCGGGGGCAACTAATGAAAAACTGTTTTTC. Translating gives CASTSGATNEKLFF.

This clone is a singleton in its sample. CDR3 amino acids: CASGGGSLQETQYF. The CDR3 nucleotides are TGTGCCAGCGGAGGGGGGAGTTTACAAGAGACCCAGTACTTC. The gene calls are TRBV2 and TRBJ2-5; D might be TRBD1 or TRBD2, each matching 6 bases. The germline V gene encodes CDR1 SNHLY and CDR2 FYNNEI. CDR3 length equals 14 residues. V lost 8 bases, J lost 2 bases, and 15 bases lay in between.

CDR3 nucleotide sequence: TGTGCCAGTACTCCGGCAAGCTCCTACAATGAGCAGTTCTTC. Its translation: CASTPASSYNEQFF. The rearrangement links TRBV2 to TRBJ2-1; the D is unclear. The CDR3 spans 14 residues. The V end was cut by 9 bases, the J end by 0 bases, with 12 bases between. Germline CDR1 and CDR2: SNHLY and FYNNEI. The variable domain in full, with the rest retrieved from reference TRBV2 and TRBJ2-1, is EPEVTQTPSHQVTQMGQEVILRCVPISNHLYFYWYRQILGQKVEFLVSFYNNEISEKSEIFDDQFSVERPDGSNFTLKIRSTKLEDSAMYFCASTPASSYNEQFFGPGTRLTVL.

Of note for this clone: This sample includes further DNA sequences coding for the same CDR3. CDR3 sequence: CASSEGGATNEKLFF. The CDR3 DNA follows: TGTGCCAGCAGTGAAGGGGGTGCAACTAATGAAAAACTGTTTTTT. This sequence joins TRBV25-1 and TRBJ1-4, with D possibly being TRBD1 (5 bases). The CDR3 contains 15 residues. Germline V gene data show CDR1 as MGHDK and CDR2 as SYGVNS. V gave up 2 bases and J gave up 0 bases, with 7 bases separating them. The full variable domain, rest sourced from reference TRBV25-1 and TRBJ1-4, is EADIYQTPRYLVIGTGKKITLECSQTMGHDKMYWYQQDPGMELHLIHYSYGVNSTEKGDLSSESTVSRIRTEHFPLTLESARPSHTSQYLCASSEGGATNEKLFFGSGTQLSVL.

This clone turned up a few times. The rearrangement joins TRBV5-1 to TRBJ2-1; D may be TRBD1 (6 bases). CDR1 and CDR2 from the germline V gene are SGHRS and YFSETQ. V lost 2 bases to trimming and J lost 6 bases, with 9 bases between them. This CDR3 is built from 13 residues. DNA for the CDR3: TGCGCCAGCAGCTTCCGGGACACCAATGAGCAGTTCTTC. As protein: CASSFRDTNEQFF. Full variable domain (rest looked up from reference TRBV5-1 and TRBJ2-1): KAGVTQTPRYLIKTRGQQVTLSCSPISGHRSVSWYQQTPGQGLQFLFEYFSETQRNKGNFPGRFSGRQFSNSRSEMNVSTLELGDSALYLCASSFRDTNEQFFGPGTRLTVL.